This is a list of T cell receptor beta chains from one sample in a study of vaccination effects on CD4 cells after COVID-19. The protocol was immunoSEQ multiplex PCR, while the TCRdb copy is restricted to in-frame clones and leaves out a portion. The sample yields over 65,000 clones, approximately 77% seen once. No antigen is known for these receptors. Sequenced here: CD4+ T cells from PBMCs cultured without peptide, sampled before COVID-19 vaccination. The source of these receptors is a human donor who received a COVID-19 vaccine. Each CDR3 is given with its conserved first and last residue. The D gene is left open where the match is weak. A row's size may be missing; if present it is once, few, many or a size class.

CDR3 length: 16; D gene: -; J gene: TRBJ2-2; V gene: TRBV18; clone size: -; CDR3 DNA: TGTGCCAGCTCACTACATAGCGTTGCCGGCACCGGGGAGCTGTTTTTT; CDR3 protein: CASSLHSVAGTGELFF
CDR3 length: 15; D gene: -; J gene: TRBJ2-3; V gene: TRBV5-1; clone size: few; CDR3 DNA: TGCGCCAGCAGCTTGGCCTGGGCTAGCACAGATACGCAGTATTTT; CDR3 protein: CASSLAWASTDTQYF
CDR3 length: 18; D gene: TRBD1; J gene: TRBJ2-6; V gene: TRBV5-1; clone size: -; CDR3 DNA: TGCGCCAGCAGCTCCCCTCGCGCAGGGGGCAACGGGGCCAACGTCCTGACTTTC; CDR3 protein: CASSSPRAGGNGANVLTF
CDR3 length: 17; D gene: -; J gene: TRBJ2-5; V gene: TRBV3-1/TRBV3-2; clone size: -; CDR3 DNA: TGTGCCAGCAGCCAAGAGAACCGGGACACACTCCAAGAGACCCAGTACTTC; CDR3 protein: CASSQENRDTLQETQYF
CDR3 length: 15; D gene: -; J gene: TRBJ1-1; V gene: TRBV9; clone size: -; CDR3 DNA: TGTGCCAGCAGCCCGAGGGACCGCGTAATTACTGAAGCTTTCTTT; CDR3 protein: CASSPRDRVITEAFF
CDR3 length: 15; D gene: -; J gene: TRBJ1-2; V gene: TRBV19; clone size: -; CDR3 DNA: TGTGCCAGTAGTATAGTCCTGACAGGCGTCTATGGCTACACCTTC; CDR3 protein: CASSIVLTGVYGYTF
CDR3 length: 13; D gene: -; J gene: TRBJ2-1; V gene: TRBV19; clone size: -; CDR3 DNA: TGTGCCAGTAGTATGGAAGTGGATGGTGAGCAGTTCTTC; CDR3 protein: CASSMEVDGEQFF
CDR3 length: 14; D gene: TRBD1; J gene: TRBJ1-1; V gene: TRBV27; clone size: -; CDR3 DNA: TGTGCCAGCCAAAGGACAGGACTGAACACTGAAGCTTTCTTT; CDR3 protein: CASQRTGLNTEAFF
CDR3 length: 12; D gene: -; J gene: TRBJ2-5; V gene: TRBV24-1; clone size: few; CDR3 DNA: TGTGCCACCCGGGGCTTTGGAGAGACCCAGTACTTC; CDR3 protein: CATRGFGETQYF
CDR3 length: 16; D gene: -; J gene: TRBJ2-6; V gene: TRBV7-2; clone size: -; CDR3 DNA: TGTGCCAGCAGCTTAGCGGCCTTCTCTGGGGCCAACGTCCTGACTTTC; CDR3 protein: CASSLAAFSGANVLTF
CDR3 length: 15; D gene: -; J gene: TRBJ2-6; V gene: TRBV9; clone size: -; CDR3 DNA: TGTGCCAGCAGCACCCGGCGCTCTGGGGCCAACGTCCTGACTTTC; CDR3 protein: CASSTRRSGANVLTF
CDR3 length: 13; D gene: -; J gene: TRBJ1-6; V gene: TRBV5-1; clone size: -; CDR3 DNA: TGCGCCAGCAGGGACAGTAATAATTCACCCCTCCACTTT; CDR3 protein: CASRDSNNSPLHF
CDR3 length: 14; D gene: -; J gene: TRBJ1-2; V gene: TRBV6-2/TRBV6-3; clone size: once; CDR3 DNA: TGTGCCAGCAGTCAAACCGGGACATCTTATGGCTACACCTTC; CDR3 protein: CASSQTGTSYGYTF
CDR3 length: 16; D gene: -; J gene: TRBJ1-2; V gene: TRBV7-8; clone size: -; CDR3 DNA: TGTGCCAGCAGCTCTTTCGGGCAGGGGATTAACTATGGCTACACCTTC; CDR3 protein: CASSSFGQGINYGYTF
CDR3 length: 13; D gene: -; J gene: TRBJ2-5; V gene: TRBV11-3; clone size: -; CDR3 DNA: TGTGCCAGCAGCCGCTCACCCGGAGAGACCCAGTACTTC; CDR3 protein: CASSRSPGETQYF
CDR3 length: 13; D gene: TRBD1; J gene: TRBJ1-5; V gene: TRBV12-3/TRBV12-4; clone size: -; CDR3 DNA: TGTGCCAGCAGCCAGGACAGGGGTCAGCCCCAGCATTTT; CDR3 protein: CASSQDRGQPQHF
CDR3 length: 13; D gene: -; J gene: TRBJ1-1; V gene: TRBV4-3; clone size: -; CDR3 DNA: TGCGCCAGCAGCCGAAACAGGGTTACTGAAGCTTTCTTT; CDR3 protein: CASSRNRVTEAFF
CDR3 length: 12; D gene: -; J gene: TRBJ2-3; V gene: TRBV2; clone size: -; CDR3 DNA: TGTGCCACACGACAGGCTACAGATACGCAGTATTTT; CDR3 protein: CATRQATDTQYF
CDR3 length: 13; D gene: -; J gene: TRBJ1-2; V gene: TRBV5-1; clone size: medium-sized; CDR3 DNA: TGCGCCAGCAGCTTGTCAGGGGCCTATGGCTACACCTTC; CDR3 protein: CASSLSGAYGYTF
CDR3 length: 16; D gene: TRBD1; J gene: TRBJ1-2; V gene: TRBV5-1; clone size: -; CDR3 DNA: TGCGCCAGCAGCTCGGTCCCCGGGACAGCGCTCTATGGCTACACCTTC; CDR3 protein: CASSSVPGTALYGYTF
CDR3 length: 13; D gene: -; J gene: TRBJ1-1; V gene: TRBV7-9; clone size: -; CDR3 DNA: TGTGCCAGCAGCTTGAGTCAGAACACTGAAGCTTTCTTT; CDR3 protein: CASSLSQNTEAFF
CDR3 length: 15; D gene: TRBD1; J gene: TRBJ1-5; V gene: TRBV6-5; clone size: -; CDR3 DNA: TGTGCCAGCAGTCAACTACCAGGGGGCGATCAGCCCCAGCATTTT; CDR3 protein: CASSQLPGGDQPQHF
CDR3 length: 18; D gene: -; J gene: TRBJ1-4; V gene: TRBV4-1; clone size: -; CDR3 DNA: TGCGCCAGCAGCCAAGTCCGACAGCGGGGACCCTCTAATGAAAAACTGTTTTTT; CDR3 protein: CASSQVRQRGPSNEKLFF
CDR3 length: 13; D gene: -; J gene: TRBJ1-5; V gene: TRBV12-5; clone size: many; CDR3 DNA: TGTGCTAGTGGGCTACAGAGCAATCAGCCCCAGCATTTT; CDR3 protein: CASGLQSNQPQHF
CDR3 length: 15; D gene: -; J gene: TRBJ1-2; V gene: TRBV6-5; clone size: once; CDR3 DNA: TGTGCCAGCAGTTACTCGAGGACAGCCTTCTATGGCTACACCTTC; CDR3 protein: CASSYSRTAFYGYTF
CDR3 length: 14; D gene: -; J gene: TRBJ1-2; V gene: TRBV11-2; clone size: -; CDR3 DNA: TGTGCCAGCAGCTTAGACCCGAGAAGCTATGGCTACACCTTC; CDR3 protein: CASSLDPRSYGYTF
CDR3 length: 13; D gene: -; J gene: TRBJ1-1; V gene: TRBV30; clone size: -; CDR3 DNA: TGTGCCTGGAGTGTAGGGGGGAACACTGAAGCTTTCTTT; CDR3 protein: CAWSVGGNTEAFF
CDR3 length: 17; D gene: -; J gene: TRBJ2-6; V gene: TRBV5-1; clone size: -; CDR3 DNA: TGCGCCAGCAGCTCCTTAACGGGGGTCTCTGGGGCCAACGTCCTGACTTTC; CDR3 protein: CASSSLTGVSGANVLTF